The entry below gives a single TCR beta chain sequence along with its context. Trimming took 0 bases from V and 1 from J, leaving 10 bases between them. The CDR3 has 16 amino acids. The germline CDR1 and CDR2 sequences are LGHNA and YNFKEQ. The data were obtained in a study of blood T cell repertoires in COVID-19. Study-wide context: Samples taken during acute and convalescent COVID-19 were collected in the United States, Italy and Spain. PBMCs, B-cell-depleted T cells, or T cells provided the cDNA or gDNA that made up the material.

Original analysis: Amplification with reference gene primers provided the estimates of nucleated cell counts. Data came from immunoSEQ multiplex PCR; TCRdb stores just in-frame clones and leaves some out. Clone size and the V and J calls come from that table; the DNA yielded D and trimming. The profile shows roughly 110,000 clones, 71% of them singletons. The TCR sequence derives from a human donor with acute or convalescent COVID-19. The donor label of this sample is uncertain. The chain has TRBV4-2 and TRBJ1-3; no definite D call. Sequenced material: peripheral blood. CDR3 sequence: CASSQDRFTSGNTIYF. The CDR3 DNA reads TGTGCCAGCAGCCAAGATCGGTTCACGTCTGGAAACACCATATATTTT.